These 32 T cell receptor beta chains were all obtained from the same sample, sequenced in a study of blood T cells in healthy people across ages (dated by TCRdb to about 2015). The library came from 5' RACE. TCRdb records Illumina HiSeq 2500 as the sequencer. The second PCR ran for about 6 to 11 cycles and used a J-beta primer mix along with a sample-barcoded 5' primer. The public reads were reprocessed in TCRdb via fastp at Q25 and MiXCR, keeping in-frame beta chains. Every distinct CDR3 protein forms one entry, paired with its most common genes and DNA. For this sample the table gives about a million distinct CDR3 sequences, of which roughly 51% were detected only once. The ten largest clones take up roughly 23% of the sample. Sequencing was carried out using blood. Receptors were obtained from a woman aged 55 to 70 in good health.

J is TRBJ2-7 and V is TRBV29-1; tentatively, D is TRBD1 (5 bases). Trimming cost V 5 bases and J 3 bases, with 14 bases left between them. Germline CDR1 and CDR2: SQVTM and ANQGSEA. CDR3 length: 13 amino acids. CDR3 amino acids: CSVKGAAHYEQYF. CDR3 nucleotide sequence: TGCAGCGTTAAAGGGGCAGCTCACTACGAGCAGTACTTC.

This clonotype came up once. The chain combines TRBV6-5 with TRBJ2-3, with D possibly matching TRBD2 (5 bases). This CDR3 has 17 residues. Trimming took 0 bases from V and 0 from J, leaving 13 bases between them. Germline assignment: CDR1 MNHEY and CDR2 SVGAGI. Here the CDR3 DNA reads TGTGCCAGCAGTTACTCGAAGCCTAGCCTTAGCACAGATACGCAGTATTTT. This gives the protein CASSYSKPSLSTDTQYF.

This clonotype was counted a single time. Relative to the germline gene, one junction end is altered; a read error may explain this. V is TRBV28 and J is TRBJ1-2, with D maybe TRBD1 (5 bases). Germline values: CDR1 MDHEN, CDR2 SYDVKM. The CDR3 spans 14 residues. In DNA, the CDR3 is TGTGCCCGCAGTTTGGGGCCAGACAGAGGGGGCTACACCTTC. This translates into CARSLGPDRGGYTF.

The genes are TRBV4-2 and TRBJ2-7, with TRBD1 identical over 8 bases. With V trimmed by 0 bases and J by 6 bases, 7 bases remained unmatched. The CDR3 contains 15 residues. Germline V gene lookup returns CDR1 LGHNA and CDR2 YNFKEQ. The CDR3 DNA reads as TGTGCCAGCAGCCAAGAAGACAGGGGAGTATGCGAGCAGTACTTC. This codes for CASSQEDRGVCEQYF.

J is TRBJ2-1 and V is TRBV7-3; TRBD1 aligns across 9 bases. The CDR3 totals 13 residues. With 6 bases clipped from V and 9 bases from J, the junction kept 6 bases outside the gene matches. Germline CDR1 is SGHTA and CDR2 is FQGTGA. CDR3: CASSGTGGLEQFF. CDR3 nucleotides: TGTGCCAGCAGTGGAACAGGGGGCCTTGAGCAGTTCTTC.

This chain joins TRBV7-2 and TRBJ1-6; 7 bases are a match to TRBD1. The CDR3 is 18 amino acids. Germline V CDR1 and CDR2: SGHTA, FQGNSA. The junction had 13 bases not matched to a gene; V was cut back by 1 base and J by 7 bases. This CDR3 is CASSLVRADRVVNSPLHF. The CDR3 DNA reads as TGTGCCAGCAGCTTAGTGCGGGCTGACAGGGTGGTAAATTCACCCCTCCACTTT.

In DNA form, the CDR3 reads TGTGCCAGCAGTAGGGGGAGAGCGGGAGAGCCCTACAATGAGCAGTTCTTC. Encoded protein: CASSRGRAGEPYNEQFF. The V and J genes are TRBV6-1 and TRBJ2-1; 8 bases line up with TRBD2. The V segment lost 5 bases and the J segment 2 bases; nucleotides outside the gene matches: 11. CDR1 and CDR2 (germline): MNHNS, SASEGT. This CDR3 contains 17 residues.

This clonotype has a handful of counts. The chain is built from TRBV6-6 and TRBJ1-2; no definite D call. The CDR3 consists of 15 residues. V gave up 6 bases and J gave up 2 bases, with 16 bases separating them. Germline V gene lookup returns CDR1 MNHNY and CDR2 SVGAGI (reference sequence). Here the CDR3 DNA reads TGTGCCAGCAGCCCCAGCGCGGGTATCAACTATGGCTACACCTTC. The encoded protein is CASSPSAGINYGYTF.

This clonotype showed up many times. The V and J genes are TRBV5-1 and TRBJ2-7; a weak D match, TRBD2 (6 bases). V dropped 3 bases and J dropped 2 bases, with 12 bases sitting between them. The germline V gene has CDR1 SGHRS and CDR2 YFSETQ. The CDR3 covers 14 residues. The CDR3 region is CASSSNSGPYEQYF. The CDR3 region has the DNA TGCGCCAGCAGCTCCAATAGCGGACCCTACGAGCAGTACTTC.

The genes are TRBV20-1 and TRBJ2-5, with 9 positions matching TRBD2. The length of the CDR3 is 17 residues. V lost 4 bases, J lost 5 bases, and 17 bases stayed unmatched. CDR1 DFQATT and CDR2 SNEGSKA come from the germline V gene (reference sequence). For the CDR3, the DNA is TGCAGTGCTAACTCCCTCGGGATAGCGGGAGTCGTTGAGACCCAGTACTTC. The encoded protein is CSANSLGIAGVVETQYF.

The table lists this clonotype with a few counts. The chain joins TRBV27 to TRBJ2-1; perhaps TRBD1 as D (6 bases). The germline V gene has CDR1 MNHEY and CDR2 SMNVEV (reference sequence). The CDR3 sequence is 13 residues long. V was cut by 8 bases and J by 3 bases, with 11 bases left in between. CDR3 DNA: TGTGCCAGCTCGCAGGGGAACTACAATGAGCAGTTCTTC. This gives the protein CASSQGNYNEQFF.

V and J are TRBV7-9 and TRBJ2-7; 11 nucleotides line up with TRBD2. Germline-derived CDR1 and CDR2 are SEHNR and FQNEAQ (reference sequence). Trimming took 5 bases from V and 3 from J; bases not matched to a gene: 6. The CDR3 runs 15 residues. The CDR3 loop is CASSQASGGLYEQYF. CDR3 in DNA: TGTGCCAGCAGCCAGGCTAGCGGGGGGCTCTACGAGCAGTACTTC. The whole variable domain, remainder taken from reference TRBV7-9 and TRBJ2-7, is DTGVSQNPRHKITKRGQNVTFRCDPISEHNRLYWYRQTLGQGPEFLTYFQNEAQLEKSRLLSDRFSAERPKGSFSTLEIQRTEQGDSAMYLCASSQASGGLYEQYFGPGTRLTVT.

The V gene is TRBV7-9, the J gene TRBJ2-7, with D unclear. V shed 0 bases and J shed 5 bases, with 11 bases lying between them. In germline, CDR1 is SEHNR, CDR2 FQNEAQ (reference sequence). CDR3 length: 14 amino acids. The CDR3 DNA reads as TGTGCCAGCAGCTTAGCATCCATAGTGAACGAGCAGTACTTC. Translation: CASSLASIVNEQYF.

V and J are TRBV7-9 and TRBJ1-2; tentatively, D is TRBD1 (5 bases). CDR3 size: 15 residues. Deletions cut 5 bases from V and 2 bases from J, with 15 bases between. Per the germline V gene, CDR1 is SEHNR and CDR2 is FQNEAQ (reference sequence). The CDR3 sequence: CASSPGGTSNYGYTF. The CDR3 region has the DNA TGTGCCAGCAGCCCTGGAGGGACGTCCAACTATGGCTACACCTTC.

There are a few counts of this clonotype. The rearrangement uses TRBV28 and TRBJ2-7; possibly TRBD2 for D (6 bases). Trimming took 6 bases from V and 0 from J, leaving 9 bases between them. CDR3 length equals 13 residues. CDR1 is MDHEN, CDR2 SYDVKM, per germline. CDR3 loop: CASSRTNSYEQYF. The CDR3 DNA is TGTGCCAGCAGCAGGACTAACTCCTACGAGCAGTACTTC.

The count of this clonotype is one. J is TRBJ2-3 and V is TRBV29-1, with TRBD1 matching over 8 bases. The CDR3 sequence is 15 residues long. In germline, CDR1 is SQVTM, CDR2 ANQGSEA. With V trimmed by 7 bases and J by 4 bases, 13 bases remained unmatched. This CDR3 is CSGQSTGASADTQYF. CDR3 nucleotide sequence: TGCAGCGGGCAATCGACAGGGGCTAGCGCAGATACGCAGTATTTT.

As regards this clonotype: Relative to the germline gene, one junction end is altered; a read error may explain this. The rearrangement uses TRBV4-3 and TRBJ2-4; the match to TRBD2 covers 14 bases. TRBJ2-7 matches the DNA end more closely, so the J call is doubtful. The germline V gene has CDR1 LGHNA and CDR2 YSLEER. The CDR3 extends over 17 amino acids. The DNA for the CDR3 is TGCGCCAGCAACCAAGGACTAGCGGGAGGTCGATCGGACGAGCAGTACTTC. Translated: CASNQGLAGGRSDEQYF.

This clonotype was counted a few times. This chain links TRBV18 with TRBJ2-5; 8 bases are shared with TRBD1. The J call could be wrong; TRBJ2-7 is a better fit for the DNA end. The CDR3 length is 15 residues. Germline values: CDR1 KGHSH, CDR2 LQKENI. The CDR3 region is CASSPGTGTLYEQYF. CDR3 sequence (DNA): TGTGCCAGCTCACCTGGGACAGGTACCCTCTACGAGCAGTACTTC.

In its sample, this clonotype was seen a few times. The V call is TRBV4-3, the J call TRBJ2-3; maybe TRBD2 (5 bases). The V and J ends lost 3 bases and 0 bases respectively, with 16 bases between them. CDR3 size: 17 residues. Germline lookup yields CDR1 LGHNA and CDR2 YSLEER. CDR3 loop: CASSQALTGYSTDTQYF. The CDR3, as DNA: TGCGCCAGCAGCCAGGCCCTAACGGGATACAGCACAGATACGCAGTATTTT.

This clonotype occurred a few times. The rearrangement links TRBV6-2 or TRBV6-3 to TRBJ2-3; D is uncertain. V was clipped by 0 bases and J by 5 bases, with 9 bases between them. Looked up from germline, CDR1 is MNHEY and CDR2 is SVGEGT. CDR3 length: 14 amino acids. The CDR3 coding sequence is TGTGCCAGCAGTTACTCAGGATTCGGAGATACGCAGTATTTT. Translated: CASSYSGFGDTQYF.

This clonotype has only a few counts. CDR3 loop: CASSTRRTPSYEQYF. CDR3 coding DNA: TGTGCCAGCTCAACCCGGCGGACCCCCTCCTACGAGCAGTACTTC. The chain combines TRBV7-2 with TRBJ2-7, with D unresolved. Germline V gene lookup returns CDR1 SGHTA and CDR2 FQGNSA. CDR3 length equals 15 residues. Deletions cut 8 bases from V and 0 bases from J, with 17 bases between.

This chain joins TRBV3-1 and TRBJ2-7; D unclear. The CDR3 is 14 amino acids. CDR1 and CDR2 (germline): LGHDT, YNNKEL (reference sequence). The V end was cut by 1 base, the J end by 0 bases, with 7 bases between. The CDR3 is CASSQGLLSYEQYF. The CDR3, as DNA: TGTGCCAGCAGCCAAGGACTCCTCTCCTACGAGCAGTACTTC.

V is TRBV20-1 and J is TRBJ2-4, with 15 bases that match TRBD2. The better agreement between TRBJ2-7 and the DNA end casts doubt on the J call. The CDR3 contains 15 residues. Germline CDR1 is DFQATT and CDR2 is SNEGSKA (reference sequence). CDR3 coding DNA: TGCAGTGCGACCCCCGGGACTAGCGGGAGGAGCGAGCAGTACTTC. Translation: CSATPGTSGRSEQYF.

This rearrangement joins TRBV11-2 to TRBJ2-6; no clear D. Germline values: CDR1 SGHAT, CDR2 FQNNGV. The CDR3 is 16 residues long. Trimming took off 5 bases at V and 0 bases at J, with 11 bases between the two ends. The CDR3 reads CASSPTVVSGANVLTF. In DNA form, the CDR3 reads TGTGCCAGCAGCCCCACTGTAGTCTCTGGGGCCAACGTCCTGACTTTC.

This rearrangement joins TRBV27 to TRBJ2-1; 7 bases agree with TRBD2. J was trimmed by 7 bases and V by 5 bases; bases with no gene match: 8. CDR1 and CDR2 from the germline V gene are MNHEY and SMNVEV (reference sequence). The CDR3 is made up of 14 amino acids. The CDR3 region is CASSQKWGGNEQFF. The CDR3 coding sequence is TGTGCCAGCAGTCAGAAATGGGGGGGGAATGAGCAGTTCTTC.

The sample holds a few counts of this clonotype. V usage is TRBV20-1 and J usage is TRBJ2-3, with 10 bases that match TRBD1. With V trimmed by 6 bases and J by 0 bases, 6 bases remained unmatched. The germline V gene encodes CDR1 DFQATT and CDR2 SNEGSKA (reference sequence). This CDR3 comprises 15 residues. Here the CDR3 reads CSAPRDRGSTDTQYF. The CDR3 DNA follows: TGCAGTGCCCCCCGGGACAGGGGAAGCACAGATACGCAGTATTTT.

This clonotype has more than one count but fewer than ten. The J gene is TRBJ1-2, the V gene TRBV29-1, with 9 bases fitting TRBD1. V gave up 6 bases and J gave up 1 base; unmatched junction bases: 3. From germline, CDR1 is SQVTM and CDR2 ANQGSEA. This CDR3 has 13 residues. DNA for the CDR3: TGCAGCGTGTTGGGACAGGGTAACTATGGCTACACCTTC. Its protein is CSVLGQGNYGYTF.

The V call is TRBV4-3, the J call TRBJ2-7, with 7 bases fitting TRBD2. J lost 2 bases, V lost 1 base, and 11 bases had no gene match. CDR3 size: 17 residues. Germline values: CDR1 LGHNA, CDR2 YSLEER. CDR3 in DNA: TGCGCCAGCAGCCAAGTAGCCACCTTGGCGGGGGCCTACGAGCAGTACTTC. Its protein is CASSQVATLAGAYEQYF.

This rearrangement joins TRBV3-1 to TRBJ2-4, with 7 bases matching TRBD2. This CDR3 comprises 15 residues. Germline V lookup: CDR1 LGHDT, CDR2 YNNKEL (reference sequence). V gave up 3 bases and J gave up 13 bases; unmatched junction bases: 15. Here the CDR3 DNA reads TGTGCCAGCAGCCATCAACGGACTAGGGATTACGGGCAGTACTTC. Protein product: CASSHQRTRDYGQYF.

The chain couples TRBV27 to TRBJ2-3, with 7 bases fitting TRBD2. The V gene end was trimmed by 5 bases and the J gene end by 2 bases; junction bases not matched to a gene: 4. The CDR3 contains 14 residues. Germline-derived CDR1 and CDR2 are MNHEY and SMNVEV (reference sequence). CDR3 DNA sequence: TGTGCCAGCAGTCGCGGGAGATACACAGATACGCAGTATTTT. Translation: CASSRGRYTDTQYF.

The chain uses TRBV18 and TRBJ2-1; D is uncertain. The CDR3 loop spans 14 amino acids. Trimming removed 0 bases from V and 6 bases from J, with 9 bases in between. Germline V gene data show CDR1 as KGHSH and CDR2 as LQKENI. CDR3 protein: CASSPPNTGNEQFF. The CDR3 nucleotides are TGTGCCAGCTCACCACCGAACACGGGCAATGAGCAGTTCTTC.

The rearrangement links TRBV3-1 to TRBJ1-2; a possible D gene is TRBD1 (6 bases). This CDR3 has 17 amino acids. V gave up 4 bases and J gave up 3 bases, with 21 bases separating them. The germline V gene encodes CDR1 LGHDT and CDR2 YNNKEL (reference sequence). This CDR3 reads CASSPVRKGGLHYGYTF. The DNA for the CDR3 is TGTGCCAGCAGCCCCGTTCGTAAGGGGGGCCTCCACTATGGCTACACCTTC.